Following are 25 T cell receptor beta chains from one sample sequenced in a study of CD8 T cells in ankylosing spondylitis. Study-wide findings and caveats: Roughly eight highly homologous variants made up a TCR beta motif that seemed to typify ankylosing spondylitis blood.

No antigen has been identified for these receptors. TCRdb itself ran the 5' RACE reads through MiXCR, one entry per CDR3 protein. The sample holds approximately 540,000 distinct CDR3 sequences, 12% seen once. The sequenced sample consisted of blood, either unsorted or a sorted T cell fraction (not recorded which). Every receptor here comes from a male donor with ankylosing spondylitis.

This clonotype was seen a handful of times. The rearrangement links TRBV12-3 or TRBV12-4 to TRBJ1-6; a weak D match, TRBD1 (5 bases). Trimming pared 5 bases from V and 13 bases from J, leaving 15 bases between. This CDR3 has 13 amino acids. CDR3 amino acids: CASSPGTHGPLHF. The DNA for the CDR3 is TGTGCCAGCAGTCCGGGGACGCACGGGCCCCTCCACTTT.

The sample holds a few counts of this clonotype. J is TRBJ2-4 and V is TRBV3-1; possibly TRBD2 for D (6 bases). Germline assignment: CDR1 LGHDT and CDR2 YNNKEL (reference sequence). The CDR3 length is 15 residues. V lost 0 bases and J lost 1, with 7 bases in between. In DNA form, the CDR3 reads TGTGCCAGCAGCCAAGAGGGACTTGCCAAAAACATTCAGTACTTC. Translating it yields CASSQEGLAKNIQYF.

This chain links TRBV7-8 with TRBJ2-1; D might be TRBD2 (6 bases). Germline assignment: CDR1 SGHVS and CDR2 FQNEAQ. The CDR3 runs to 13 residues. V dropped 5 bases and J dropped 16 bases, with 21 bases sitting between them. The CDR3 region is CASSPTASASGFF. The CDR3 DNA follows: TGTGCCAGCAGCCCCACCGCTAGCGCGAGCGGTTTCTTC.

DNA for the CDR3: TGCGCCAGCAGCGCTAGTTGGGGGTACACAGATACGCAGTATTTT. Translated: CASSASWGYTDTQYF. The rearrangement links TRBV5-1 to TRBJ2-3, with D perhaps TRBD1 or TRBD2 (5 bases each). CDR3 length: 15 residues. CDR1 and CDR2 (germline): SGHRS, YFSETQ. V was shortened by 4 bases and J by 2 bases, with 14 bases between the two germline ends.

The rearrangement uses TRBV12-3 or TRBV12-4 and TRBJ1-2; TRBD1 agrees at 8 bases. After removal of 1 base from V and 3 bases from J, the junction contained 4 bases not matched to a gene. This CDR3 region has 15 residues. The CDR3 protein is CASSLGLQGDYGYTF. The DNA of the CDR3 is TGTGCCAGCAGTTTAGGCCTACAGGGGGACTATGGCTACACCTTC.

This clonotype was seen ten or more times. The V call is TRBV15, the J call TRBJ2-1, with 13 bases matching TRBD2. The CDR3 has 14 amino acids. Unmatched junction bases numbered 5, after V lost 1 base and J lost 14 bases. In germline, CDR1 is LNHNV, CDR2 YYDKDF (reference sequence). Written as DNA, the CDR3 is TGTGCCACCAGCAGAGGGACTAGCGGGAGTTATGAGTTCTTC. This encodes CATSRGTSGSYEFF.

The table lists this clonotype with a few counts. The chain joins TRBV16 to TRBJ2-5; D is perhaps TRBD1 (6 bases). The CDR3 length is 14 residues. Deletions cut 4 bases from V and 0 bases from J, with 9 bases between. Per the germline V gene, CDR1 is KGHSY and CDR2 is FQNENV. The CDR3 reads CASSRQVNQETQYF. The CDR3 coding sequence is TGTGCCAGCAGCCGACAGGTCAACCAAGAGACCCAGTACTTC.

This clonotype has at least ten counts. The chain combines TRBV7-9 with TRBJ2-3; D possibly matches TRBD1 or TRBD2 (5 bases each). V lost 10 bases and J 2 bases, leaving 16 bases between the germline ends. The CDR3 is 14 amino acids. The germline V gene encodes CDR1 SEHNR and CDR2 FQNEAQ (reference sequence). The CDR3 here is CATTRDQHTDTQYF. The CDR3 DNA is TGTGCCACTACCCGGGACCAACACACAGATACGCAGTATTTT.

About this clonotype: Given a much more abundant clone one base away, this may be a read error. The chain recombines TRBV5-1 with TRBJ1-5; D gene unclear. Trimming pared 3 bases from V and 7 bases from J, leaving 14 bases between. CDR1 and CDR2 (germline): SGHRS, YFSETQ. The CDR3 spans 14 residues. The chain's CDR3 is CASSSGSGEQPQHF. CDR3 bases: TGCGCCAGCAGCTCCGGGTCAGGCGAACAGCCCCAGCATTTT. Full variable domain (outside the CDR3, taken from reference TRBV5-1 and TRBJ1-5): KAGVTQTPRYLIKTRGQQVTLSCSPISGHRSVSWYQQTPGQGLQFLFEYFSETQRNKGNFPGRFSGRQFSNSRSEMNVSTLELGDSALYLCASSSGSGEQPQHFGDGTRLSIL.

This clonotype was counted between two and nine times. This chain links TRBV20-1 with TRBJ1-5; the D gene is possibly TRBD1 (5 bases). Germline CDR1 is DFQATT and CDR2 is SNEGSKA (reference sequence). The CDR3 sequence is 17 residues long. Trimming stripped 6 bases from V and 0 bases from J, with 21 bases between. The CDR3 loop reads CSARAWAGPYSNQPQHF. The CDR3 nucleotides read TGCAGTGCCAGGGCTTGGGCAGGACCCTATAGCAATCAGCCCCAGCATTTT.

This clonotype showed up just a few times. V and J are TRBV20-1 and TRBJ2-1; 10 bases fit TRBD2. V lost 3 bases, J lost 0 bases, and 2 bases stayed unmatched. The CDR3 has 15 amino acids. CDR1 and CDR2 from the germline V gene are DFQATT and SNEGSKA (reference sequence). CDR3 sequence (DNA): TGCAGTGCTAGTTCTAGCGGGAGCTCCTACAATGAGCAGTTCTTC. Its protein is CSASSSGSSYNEQFF.

This chain connects TRBV20-1 to TRBJ2-3; D gene ambiguous. The V gene's germline CDR1 is DFQATT and CDR2 SNEGSKA (reference sequence). The ends were cut back, 0 bases at V and 7 bases at J, with 8 bases in the middle. This CDR3 region has 12 residues. The CDR3 protein is CSARDIENTQYF. In DNA form, the CDR3 reads TGCAGTGCTAGAGATATCGAGAATACGCAGTATTTT.

This clonotype was found a few times. The chain links TRBV2 to TRBJ1-1; D gene unclear. The V and J ends lost 7 bases and 0 bases respectively, with 6 bases between them. Per the germline V gene, CDR1 is SNHLY and CDR2 is FYNNEI. The CDR3 length is 12 residues. The CDR3 sequence: CASTQMNTEAFF. CDR3 sequence (DNA): TGTGCCAGCACCCAAATGAACACTGAAGCTTTCTTT.

This clonotype came up a few times. The chain recombines TRBV27 with TRBJ2-5; a weak D match, TRBD1 (6 bases). The CDR3 has 12 residues. V dropped 8 bases and J dropped 4 bases, with 11 bases sitting between them. In germline, CDR1 is MNHEY, CDR2 SMNVEV (reference sequence). The CDR3 loop reads CASGNRAETQYF. In DNA, the CDR3 is TGTGCCAGCGGAAACAGGGCAGAGACCCAGTACTTC.

This clonotype showed up just a few times. The rearrangement uses TRBV9 and TRBJ2-2; TRBD2 matches at 13 bases. The V and J ends lost 3 bases and 4 bases, in that order; junction bases with no gene match: 3. CDR3 length equals 16 residues. Germline CDR1 and CDR2: SGDLS and YYNGEE. CDR3 nucleotide sequence: TGTGCCAGCAGCGCCGGGACTAGCGGGACCACCGGGGAGCTGTTTTTT. This sequence encodes CASSAGTSGTTGELFF.

This clonotype was detected many times. The J gene is TRBJ2-1, the V gene TRBV11-1, with D possibly matching TRBD2 (5 bases). The CDR3 is 17 amino acids. V was clipped by 6 bases and J by 6 bases, with 24 bases between them. Germline CDR1 and CDR2: SGHAT and FQDESV (reference sequence). CDR3 DNA sequence: TGTGCCAGCAGACCCGTTCCGGGCACTAGGGCAGCCAATGAGCAGTTCTTC. Translating it yields CASRPVPGTRAANEQFF. Variable domain in full (rest from reference TRBV11-1 and TRBJ2-1): EAEVAQSPRYKITEKSQAVAFWCDPISGHATLYWYRQILGQGPELLVQFQDESVVDDSQLPKDRFSAERLKGVDSTLKIQPAELGDSAMYLCASRPVPGTRAANEQFFGPGTRLTVL.

The V call is TRBV7-2, the J call TRBJ2-2; D unclear. Looked up from germline, CDR1 is SGHTA and CDR2 is FQGNSA. V lost 0 bases, J lost 2 bases, and 7 bases lay in between. CDR3 size: 15 residues. As DNA, the CDR3 is TGTGCCAGCAGCTTAGCGGCCCGAAACACCGGGGAGCTGTTTTTT. Its translation: CASSLAARNTGELFF.

This clonotype came up a few times. The V and J genes are TRBV30 and TRBJ2-2, with D possibly being TRBD2 (5 bases). The V and J ends lost 5 bases and 6 bases respectively, with 13 bases between them. Germline V gene data show CDR1 as GTSNPN and CDR2 as SVGIG (reference sequence). CDR3 length equals 13 residues. The CDR3 nucleotides read TGTGCCTGGGATCGGGATACTGCCGGGGAGCTGTTTTTT. This translates into CAWDRDTAGELFF.

The chain has TRBV6-5 and TRBJ1-3; D call uncertain. Germline CDR1 and CDR2: MNHEY and SVGAGI. V gave up 0 bases and J gave up 4 bases, with 7 bases separating them. This CDR3 is built from 14 residues. In DNA, the CDR3 is TGTGCCAGCAGTTACTCAACGACGGGAAACACCATATATTTT. Translation: CASSYSTTGNTIYF.

The chain carries TRBV5-1 and TRBJ2-2; 8 bases map to TRBD2. CDR3 size: 16 residues. From germline, CDR1 is SGHRS and CDR2 YFSETQ. Trimming at V came to 4 bases and at J to 0 bases, leaving 5 bases not matched to a gene. CDR3 sequence reads: CASSPASGSNTGELFF. In DNA form, the CDR3 reads TGCGCCAGCAGCCCCGCTAGCGGGTCGAACACCGGGGAGCTGTTTTTT. Together with reference TRBV5-1 and TRBJ2-2, the CDR3 gives the full variable domain: KAGVTQTPRYLIKTRGQQVTLSCSPISGHRSVSWYQQTPGQGLQFLFEYFSETQRNKGNFPGRFSGRQFSNSRSEMNVSTLELGDSALYLCASSPASGSNTGELFFGEGSRLTVL.

The gene calls are TRBV18 and TRBJ2-5; D remains ambiguous. There are 15 residues in the CDR3. The V end was cut by 5 bases, the J end by 1 base, with 14 bases between. Germline V lookup: CDR1 KGHSH, CDR2 LQKENI. The CDR3 sequence is CASSSSFRRQETQYF. Written as DNA, the CDR3 is TGTGCCAGCTCATCAAGCTTTAGGCGCCAAGAGACCCAGTACTTC.

This clonotype occurred many times. One junction end does not reproduce the germline sequence, and a read error may be involved. This chain links TRBV7-2 with TRBJ2-2, with a tentative D call TRBD2 (6 bases). Germline V gives CDR1 SGHTA, CDR2 FQGNSA. The CDR3 runs 14 residues. The DNA of the CDR3 is TGTGCCAGCAGATTAGCGGCTAACACCGGGGAGCTGTTTTTT. It specifies CASRLAANTGELFF.

This clonotype turned up a few times. The chain has TRBV12-3 or TRBV12-4 and TRBJ2-7; 13 positions agree with TRBD2. The CDR3 consists of 16 residues. The V segment lost 6 bases and the J segment 4 bases; nucleotides outside the gene matches: 9. DNA of the CDR3: TGTGCCAGCAGAAAAACGGGACTAGCGGGACCGTACGAGCAGTACGTC. It translates to CASRKTGLAGPYEQYV.

In its sample, this clonotype was seen a few times. The rearrangement joins TRBV7-2 to TRBJ1-2; D may be TRBD1 (6 bases). The CDR3 is 14 residues long. The germline V and J ends were trimmed by 5 bases and 2 bases, with 12 bases remaining between them. Per germline, CDR1 SGHTA and CDR2 FQGNSA. The chain's CDR3 is CASSPGHRNYGYTF. DNA of the CDR3: TGTGCCAGCAGCCCGGGACACCGAAACTATGGCTACACCTTC.

The V gene is TRBV12-3 or TRBV12-4, the J gene TRBJ1-1; D is undetermined. The CDR3 runs 12 residues. Trimming took 4 bases from V and 7 from J, leaving 10 bases between them. Written as DNA, the CDR3 is TGTGCCAGCAGTTCCAACCTATATGAAGCTTTCTTT. Its translation is CASSSNLYEAFF.